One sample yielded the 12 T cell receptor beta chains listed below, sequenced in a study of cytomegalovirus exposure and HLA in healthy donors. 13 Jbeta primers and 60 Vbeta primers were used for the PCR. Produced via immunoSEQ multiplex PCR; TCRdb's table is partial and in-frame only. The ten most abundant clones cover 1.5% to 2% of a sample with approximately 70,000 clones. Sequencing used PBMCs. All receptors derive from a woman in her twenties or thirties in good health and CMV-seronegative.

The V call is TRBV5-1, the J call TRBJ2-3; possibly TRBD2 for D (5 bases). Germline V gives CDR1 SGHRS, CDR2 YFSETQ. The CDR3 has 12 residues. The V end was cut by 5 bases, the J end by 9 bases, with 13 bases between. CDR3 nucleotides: TGCGCCAGCAGTACTTTTGGGGAGACGCAGTATTTT. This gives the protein CASSTFGETQYF.

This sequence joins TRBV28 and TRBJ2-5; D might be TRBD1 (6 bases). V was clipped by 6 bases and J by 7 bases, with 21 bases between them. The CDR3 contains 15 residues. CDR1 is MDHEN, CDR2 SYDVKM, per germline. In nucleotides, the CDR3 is TGTGCCAGCAGCCCTCAGGGGTTGGGACGAGGGACCCAGTACTTC. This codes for CASSPQGLGRGTQYF. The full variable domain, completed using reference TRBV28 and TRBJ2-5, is DVKVTQSSRYLVKRTGEKVFLECVQDMDHENMFWYRQDPGLGLRLIYFSYDVKMKEKGDIPEGYSVSREKKERFSLILESASTNQTSMYLCASSPQGLGRGTQYFGPGTRLLVL.

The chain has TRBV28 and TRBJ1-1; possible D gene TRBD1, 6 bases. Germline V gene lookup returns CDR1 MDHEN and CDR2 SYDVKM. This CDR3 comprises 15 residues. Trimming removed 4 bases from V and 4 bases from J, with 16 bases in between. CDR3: CASSSPRGFGTEAFF. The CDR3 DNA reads TGTGCCAGCAGTTCTCCCAGGGGTTTTGGCACTGAAGCTTTCTTT.

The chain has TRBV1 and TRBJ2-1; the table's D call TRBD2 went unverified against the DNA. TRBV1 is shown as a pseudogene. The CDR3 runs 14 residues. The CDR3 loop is CTSSGLAGANEQFF. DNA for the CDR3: TGCACCAGCAGCGGACTAGCGGGTGCCAATGAGCAGTTCTTC.

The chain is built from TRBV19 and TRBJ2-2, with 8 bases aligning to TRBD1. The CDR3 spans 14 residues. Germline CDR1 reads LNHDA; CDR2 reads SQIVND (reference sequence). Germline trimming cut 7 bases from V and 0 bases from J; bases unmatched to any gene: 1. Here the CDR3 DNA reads TGTGCCAGTAAGACAGGGGCGAACACCGGGGAGCTGTTTTTT. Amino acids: CASKTGANTGELFF.

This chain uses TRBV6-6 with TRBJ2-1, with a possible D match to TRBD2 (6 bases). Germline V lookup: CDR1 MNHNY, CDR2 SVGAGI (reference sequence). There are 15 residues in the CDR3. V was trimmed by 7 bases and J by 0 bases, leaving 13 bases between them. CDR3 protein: CASTVAVSSYNEQFF. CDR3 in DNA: TGTGCCAGCACCGTAGCGGTAAGCTCCTACAATGAGCAGTTCTTC.

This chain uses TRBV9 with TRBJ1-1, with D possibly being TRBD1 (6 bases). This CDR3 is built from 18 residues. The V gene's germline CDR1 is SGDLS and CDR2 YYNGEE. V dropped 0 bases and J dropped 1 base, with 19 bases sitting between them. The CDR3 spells CASSVGGGLLSGNTEAFF. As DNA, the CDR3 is TGTGCCAGCAGCGTAGGGGGGGGGCTTTTGAGCGGGAACACTGAAGCTTTCTTT.

CDR3: CASSWGGILGTEAFF. The CDR3 DNA sequence: TGTGCCAGCAGTTGGGGAGGGATCTTAGGCACTGAAGCTTTCTTT. The chain uses TRBV6-6 and TRBJ1-1, with D uncertain. V lost 4 bases to trimming and J lost 4 bases, with 16 bases between them. The CDR3 is made up of 15 amino acids. Germline V gene sequence: CDR1 MNHNY, CDR2 SVGAGI (reference sequence).

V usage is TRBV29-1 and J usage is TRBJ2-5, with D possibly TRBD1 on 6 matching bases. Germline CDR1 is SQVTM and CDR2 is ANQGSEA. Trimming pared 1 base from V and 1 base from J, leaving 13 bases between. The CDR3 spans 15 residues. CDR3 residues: CSVEGDRPSQETQYF. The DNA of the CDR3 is TGCAGCGTTGAAGGAGACAGGCCAAGCCAAGAGACCCAGTACTTC.

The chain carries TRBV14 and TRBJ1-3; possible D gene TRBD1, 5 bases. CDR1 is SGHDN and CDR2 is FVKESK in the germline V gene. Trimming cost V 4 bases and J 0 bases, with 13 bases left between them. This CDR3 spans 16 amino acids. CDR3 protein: CASSPGTLGSGNTIYF. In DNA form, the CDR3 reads TGTGCCAGCAGCCCCGGGACTCTCGGCTCTGGAAACACCATATATTTT.

The CDR3 nucleotides are TGTGCCTGGAGTGTAATGACGGAGGGAAGTAATGAAAAACTGTTTTTT. Translated, it gives CAWSVMTEGSNEKLFF. V and J are TRBV30 and TRBJ1-4; D remains ambiguous. CDR1 and CDR2 from the germline V gene are GTSNPN and SVGIG (reference sequence). This CDR3 region has 16 residues. Trimming stripped 0 bases from V and 4 bases from J, with 15 bases between.

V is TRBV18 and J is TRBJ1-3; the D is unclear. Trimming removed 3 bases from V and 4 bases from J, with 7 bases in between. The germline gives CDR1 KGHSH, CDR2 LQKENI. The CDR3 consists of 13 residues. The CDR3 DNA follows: TGTGCCAGCTCACCCCCGGGGGGAAACACCATATATTTT. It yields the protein CASSPPGGNTIYF.